The present T cell receptor (beta chain) was sequenced within a study of shared clonotypes between healthy human individuals (TCRdb year 2020). Regarding the research as a whole: The cohort included a few men and a couple of women between 18 and 49 years of age. For each donor, CD4 naive and CD4 memory were each run on three plates, CD8 naive on two plates, and CD8 memory on one plate. To estimate repertoire size and how much clonotype sharing occurs between individuals, the study deeply sequenced the blood TCR repertoires of five healthy adults. Libraries were prepared and TCR repertoires were sequenced by different laboratories using diverse techniques, in order to increase sequencing depth and limit assay-specific biases. Leukapheresis yielded between about 0.85 and 10 billion PBMCs per donor.

From cysteine to phenylalanine, the CDR3 is 15 amino acids long. Only the CDR3 DNA stays, 45 bases, in frame from base 1. Unmatched junction bases come to 4, with V trimmed by 4 bases and J by 2 bases. Sequences MDHEN (CDR1) and SYDVKM (CDR2) are obtained from the germline V gene. Worth noting for this clone: The specificity of this receptor is unknown. The record has no base qualities; no much larger clone is one base away. This sample includes further DNA sequences coding for the same CDR3.

CD8 naive samples consisted of CD45RO-negative cells that were positively selected for CCR7, yielding a CD45RA+CCR7+ population without TemRA cells. Donors were healthy HIV-negative adults with no recently reported acute infections or vaccinations. Every donor was a Caucasian adult residing in Nashville, Tennessee, USA. Blood was obtained by leukapheresis, after which PBMCs were separated by Ficoll-Histopaque density gradient centrifugation and cryopreserved in liquid nitrogen vapor phase. Analytical flow cytometry was used to check the purity and quantity of every magnetically sorted T cell population. Each sorted fraction had its genomic DNA isolated and then quantified by UV absorbance on a Nanodrop 2000c. Study-wide findings and limitations: Sampling was restricted to blood, and TCR repertoires in tissues likely differ from the TCR repertoires found in blood. Compared with non-shared clonotypes, the clonotypes found in all four sorted-subset donors had higher generation probabilities. Sharing across four donors was observed for around 5% of naive CD4, less than 4% of naive CD8, about 2.3% of memory CD4, and around 0.4% of memory CD8 clonotypes. Based on pairwise subsampling, the degree of clonotype sharing among donors was expected to be affected by sequencing depth. Even with the large sequencing depth, rarefaction of the sorted-subset datasets indicated that sequencing was incomplete. Because the study included a small number of donors, the genetic and exposure-history diversity represented was limited. Larger estimated clonotype richness was generally found for naive subsets than for memory subsets.

Using the deep immunoSEQ assay, TCR CDR3 regions were amplified from genomic DNA by multiplex PCR. Extracted genomic DNA from each cell subset was spread evenly across all wells of several immunoSEQ 96-well plates, with each plate serving as a replicate. For sorted subsets, around 200 ng genomic DNA, equal to tens of thousands of T cell genomes, was loaded into each replicate PCR. Purified libraries were quantified with a Qubit 3.0 fluorometer, sized on a Bioanalyzer 2100, and re-quantified with the KAPA Library Quantification kit. Each immunoSEQ 96-well plate was sequenced on its own single-read 150-cycle Illumina NextSeq 550 flow cell. The paper's data handling went like this. Because the immunoSEQ output held only junctional sequences and lacked quality scores, the filtering could not match the filtering applied to full-length reads. Sequences were annotated with PyIR, a Python wrapper for IgBLAST v1.9, using IMGT germline references to assign V/J genes and CDR3. Any read was removed if the V/J assignment was weak (E-value above 1e-6), the CDR3 was missing, or the read contained stop codons, out-of-frame junctions, or ambiguous translated residues. A V3J clonotype was defined by an identical inferred V gene, J gene, and CDR3 amino acid sequence. To compute the percentage overlap between repertoires, the number of shared unique clonotypes was divided by the size of the smaller repertoire. Three approaches were used to assess repertoire richness: RTK rarefaction, the Chao1 estimator, and Recon v2.1 estimates of unobserved clonotypes. OLGA was used to compute generation probabilities for all TCRbeta clonotypes that the gDNA method yielded from a few donors. TCRdb took this table from immuneACCESS and kept in-frame rearrangements with V and J called. Such tables lack part of the clones; where checked against another copy, unresolved V genes explain under half of the gap, and the rest is unexplained. That table supplies the V and J calls and clone size; D and trimming were determined from the DNA. Across this sample there are about 2 million clones, with about 95% seen only once. Around 1.1% of the sample comes from the top ten.

The sequencing sample was made of naive CD8+ T cells sorted from blood. The label giving this sample's cell subset or site can be read as: CD45RA+CCR7+. Recombination joined TRBV28 with TRBJ1-5, and 8 junctional nucleotides match TRBD1. The TCR was taken from a man between 18 and 29 years old in good health. The CDR3 region reads CASSSGTGGNQPQHF. The DNA is as follows: TGTGCCAGCAGTTCTGGGACAGGAGGCAATCAGCCCCAGCATTTT.